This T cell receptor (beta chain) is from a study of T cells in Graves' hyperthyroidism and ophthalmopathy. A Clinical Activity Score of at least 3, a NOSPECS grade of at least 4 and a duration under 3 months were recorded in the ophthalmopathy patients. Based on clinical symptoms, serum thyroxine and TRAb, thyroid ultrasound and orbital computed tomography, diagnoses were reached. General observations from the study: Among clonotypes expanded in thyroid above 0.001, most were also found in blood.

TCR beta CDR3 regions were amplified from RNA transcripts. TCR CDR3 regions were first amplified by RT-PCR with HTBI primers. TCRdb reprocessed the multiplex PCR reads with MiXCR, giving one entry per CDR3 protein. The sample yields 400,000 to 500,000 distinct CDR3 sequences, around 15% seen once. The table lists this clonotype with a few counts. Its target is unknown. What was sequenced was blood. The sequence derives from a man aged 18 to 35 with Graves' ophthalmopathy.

The CDR3 loop is CASTTGQVNEKLFF. The CDR3 coding sequence is TGTGCCAGCACGACAGGACAGGTTAATGAAAAACTGTTTTTT. The J gene is TRBJ1-4, the V gene TRBV6-1; 7 bases fit TRBD1. The junction had 6 bases not matched to a gene; V was cut back by 7 bases and J by 4 bases. This CDR3 contains 14 residues. CDR1 and CDR2 from the germline V gene are MNHNS and SASEGT.